These T cell receptor beta chains were read from a single sample in a study of T cell changes during pregnancy in multiple sclerosis. Method: immunoSEQ multiplex PCR; TCRdb's copy keeps in-frame clones and lacks some. The repertoire includes 45,000 to 55,000 clones, around 93% of them detected once, and 2% to 2.5% sits in the top ten. Sequenced here: peripheral blood, sampled in the third trimester of pregnancy. Every receptor here comes from a female donor with multiple sclerosis, enrolled in a pregnancy study. Each CDR3 is given with its conserved first and last residue. Fields, in order: CDR3 protein, CDR3 DNA, V gene, D gene, clone size, J gene, CDR3 length. The D gene is left open where the match is weak. Part of the rows lack a size; the others show once, few, many or a class for expanded clones.

CDR3aa: CASSAGTGGYEQYF; CDR3nt: TGTGCCAGCAGCGCCGGGACAGGGGGCTACGAGCAGTACTTC; v_gene: TRBV9; d_gene: TRBD1; abundance: .; j_gene: TRBJ2-7; len: 14
CDR3aa: CASSQWTGSVEQYF; CDR3nt: TGTGCCAGCAGTCAATGGACAGGAAGCGTAGAGCAGTACTTC; v_gene: TRBV27; d_gene: TRBD1; abundance: .; j_gene: TRBJ2-7; len: 14
CDR3aa: CASSPIGGAGELFF; CDR3nt: TGTGCCAGCTCACCCATCGGCGGGGCCGGGGAGCTGTTTTTT; v_gene: TRBV18; d_gene: .; abundance: once; j_gene: TRBJ2-2; len: 14
CDR3aa: CAISEFGQGTSGRENIQYF; CDR3nt: TGTGCCATCAGTGAGTTCGGACAGGGGACTAGCGGGAGGGAAAACATTCAGTACTTC; v_gene: TRBV10-3; d_gene: TRBD2; abundance: .; j_gene: TRBJ2-4; len: 19
CDR3aa: CASSWRQGVHKDQPQHF; CDR3nt: TGTGCCAGCAGCTGGAGACAGGGGGTTCATAAAGATCAGCCCCAGCATTTT; v_gene: TRBV5-4; d_gene: TRBD1; abundance: once; j_gene: TRBJ1-5; len: 17
CDR3aa: CASSQGPDRGYIQPQHF; CDR3nt: TGCGCCAGCAGCCAAGGACCCGACAGGGGGTATATTCAGCCCCAGCATTTT; v_gene: TRBV4-3; d_gene: TRBD1; abundance: .; j_gene: TRBJ1-5; len: 17
CDR3aa: CASSLLLSGYEQYF; CDR3nt: TGTGCCAGCAGCTTACTTCTCTCCGGGTACGAGCAGTACTTC; v_gene: TRBV7-2; d_gene: .; abundance: .; j_gene: TRBJ2-7; len: 14
CDR3aa: CASSTQTGQGFEKLFF; CDR3nt: TGCGCCAGCAGCACCCAAACGGGACAGGGATTTGAAAAACTGTTTTTT; v_gene: TRBV4-3; d_gene: TRBD1; abundance: .; j_gene: TRBJ1-4; len: 16
CDR3aa: CASSLSPAGTAGGPDTQYF; CDR3nt: TGTGCCAGCAGCTTAAGCCCCGCGGGGACAGCGGGGGGCCCAGATACGCAGTATTTT; v_gene: TRBV7-3; d_gene: TRBD2; abundance: .; j_gene: TRBJ2-3; len: 19
CDR3aa: CASSFTSGRSGELFF; CDR3nt: TGCGCCAGCAGCTTCACTAGCGGGAGATCCGGGGAGCTGTTTTTT; v_gene: TRBV5-1; d_gene: TRBD2; abundance: .; j_gene: TRBJ2-2; len: 15
CDR3aa: CASSQPGIFNYGYTF; CDR3nt: TGCGCCAGCAGCCAGCCCGGGATTTTTAACTATGGCTACACCTTC; v_gene: TRBV4-3; d_gene: .; abundance: .; j_gene: TRBJ1-2; len: 15
CDR3aa: CASSLEGWLAGGTYNEQFF; CDR3nt: TGCGCCAGCAGCTTGGAAGGGTGGCTAGCGGGAGGGACTTACAATGAGCAGTTCTTC; v_gene: TRBV5-1; d_gene: TRBD2; abundance: .; j_gene: TRBJ2-1; len: 19
CDR3aa: CASSPERGGRSNEQFF; CDR3nt: TGTGCCAGCAGCCCGGAGAGGGGCGGGAGATCGAATGAGCAGTTCTTC; v_gene: TRBV5-6; d_gene: TRBD2; abundance: .; j_gene: TRBJ2-1; len: 16
CDR3aa: CASSQGGSTDTQYF; CDR3nt: TGCGCCAGCAGCCAAGGAGGGAGCACAGATACGCAGTATTTT; v_gene: TRBV4-1; d_gene: .; abundance: .; j_gene: TRBJ2-3; len: 14
CDR3aa: CAISVQGAYEQYF; CDR3nt: TGTGCCATCAGTGTACAGGGAGCCTACGAGCAGTACTTC; v_gene: TRBV10-3; d_gene: .; abundance: .; j_gene: TRBJ2-7; len: 13
CDR3aa: CSGSSGSYNEQFF; CDR3nt: TGCAGCGGGTCTAGCGGGTCCTACAATGAGCAGTTCTTC; v_gene: TRBV29-1; d_gene: TRBD2; abundance: .; j_gene: TRBJ2-1; len: 13
CDR3aa: CASSDWTGGDYEQYF; CDR3nt: TGTGCCAGCAGTGACTGGACAGGGGGAGACTACGAGCAGTACTTC; v_gene: TRBV6-1; d_gene: TRBD1; abundance: .; j_gene: TRBJ2-7; len: 15
CDR3aa: CASSQAVQDQSGNTIYF; CDR3nt: TGCGCCAGCAGCCAAGCCGTACAGGATCAATCTGGAAACACCATATATTTT; v_gene: TRBV4-1; d_gene: .; abundance: .; j_gene: TRBJ1-3; len: 17
CDR3aa: CASSSDTLRSEAFF; CDR3nt: TGCGCCAGCAGCTCGGACACGCTGCGCTCTGAAGCTTTCTTT; v_gene: TRBV4-3; d_gene: .; abundance: .; j_gene: TRBJ1-1; len: 14
CDR3aa: CASSPGGAEAFF; CDR3nt: TGTGCCAGCAGCCCGGGAGGGGCCGAAGCTTTCTTT; v_gene: TRBV7-9; d_gene: .; abundance: .; j_gene: TRBJ1-1; len: 12
CDR3aa: CASRGTSSADTQYF; CDR3nt: TGCGCCAGCCGAGGGACTAGCAGCGCAGATACGCAGTATTTT; v_gene: TRBV4-1; d_gene: TRBD2; abundance: once; j_gene: TRBJ2-3; len: 14
CDR3aa: CASSFDRAGGNTIYF; CDR3nt: TGTGCCAGCAGCTTTGACAGGGCTGGCGGAAACACCATATATTTT; v_gene: TRBV9; d_gene: TRBD1; abundance: .; j_gene: TRBJ1-3; len: 15
CDR3aa: CASSLVSPGLAYEQYF; CDR3nt: TGTGCCAGCAGTCTAGTTTCTCCGGGACTTGCCTACGAGCAGTACTTC; v_gene: TRBV28; d_gene: .; abundance: once; j_gene: TRBJ2-7; len: 16
CDR3aa: CASSLTGRTGPEGETQYF; CDR3nt: TGTGCCAGCAGCTTAACAGGAAGGACAGGGCCTGAGGGGGAGACCCAGTACTTC; v_gene: TRBV7-6; d_gene: TRBD1; abundance: .; j_gene: TRBJ2-5; len: 18
CDR3aa: CASTRLAGESEQFF; CDR3nt: TGCGCCAGCACCCGACTAGCGGGAGAGAGTGAGCAGTTCTTC; v_gene: TRBV5-1; d_gene: TRBD2; abundance: .; j_gene: TRBJ2-1; len: 14
CDR3aa: CASSQDGRAVDTQYF; CDR3nt: TGTGCCAGCAGCCAAGATGGGAGGGCGGTAGATACGCAGTATTTT; v_gene: TRBV4-2; d_gene: TRBD2; abundance: .; j_gene: TRBJ2-3; len: 15
CDR3aa: CASSLLGQGVYGYTF; CDR3nt: TGTGCCAGCAGCTTGTTGGGACAGGGAGTGTATGGCTACACCTTC; v_gene: TRBV5-6; d_gene: TRBD1; abundance: .; j_gene: TRBJ1-2; len: 15
CDR3aa: CASSRDRKETQYF; CDR3nt: TGTGCCAGTAGTCGAGACAGAAAAGAGACCCAGTACTTC; v_gene: TRBV19; d_gene: .; abundance: .; j_gene: TRBJ2-5; len: 13
CDR3aa: CASSIRDYGYTF; CDR3nt: TGTGCCAGTAGTATCCGCGACTATGGCTACACCTTC; v_gene: TRBV19; d_gene: .; abundance: .; j_gene: TRBJ1-2; len: 12
CDR3aa: CSVEEPPGQGAGYTF; CDR3nt: TGCAGCGTTGAAGAGCCACCGGGACAGGGGGCCGGCTACACCTTC; v_gene: TRBV29-1; d_gene: TRBD1; abundance: .; j_gene: TRBJ1-2; len: 15
CDR3aa: CSVDAGTDYEQYF; CDR3nt: TGCAGCGTCGACGCCGGGACAGACTACGAGCAGTACTTC; v_gene: TRBV29-1; d_gene: TRBD1; abundance: .; j_gene: TRBJ2-7; len: 13
CDR3aa: CSVAGGTSGRGWYGNEQFF; CDR3nt: TGCAGCGTTGCCGGGGGGACTAGCGGGAGAGGTTGGTACGGCAATGAGCAGTTCTTC; v_gene: TRBV29-1; d_gene: TRBD2; abundance: .; j_gene: TRBJ2-1; len: 19
CDR3aa: CASNELGEGSYNEQFF; CDR3nt: TGTGCCAGTAACGAACTCGGGGAGGGATCCTACAATGAGCAGTTCTTC; v_gene: TRBV19; d_gene: TRBD2; abundance: .; j_gene: TRBJ2-1; len: 16
CDR3aa: CASSLVAGGPTDTQYF; CDR3nt: TGTGCCAGCAGCTTAGTTGCGGGAGGGCCAACAGATACGCAGTATTTT; v_gene: TRBV11-2; d_gene: TRBD2; abundance: .; j_gene: TRBJ2-3; len: 16
CDR3aa: CASTLLDPNPYNEQFF; CDR3nt: TGCGCCAGCACACTACTAGACCCGAACCCCTACAATGAGCAGTTCTTC; v_gene: TRBV5-1; d_gene: .; abundance: .; j_gene: TRBJ2-1; len: 16
CDR3aa: CASSRDKGQETQYF; CDR3nt: TGTGCCAGCTCACGAGACAAGGGGCAAGAGACCCAGTACTTC; v_gene: TRBV18; d_gene: .; abundance: once; j_gene: TRBJ2-5; len: 14
CDR3aa: CASSILGGSSYEQYF; CDR3nt: TGTGCCAGTAGTATACTTGGCGGCAGCTCCTACGAGCAGTACTTC; v_gene: TRBV19; d_gene: .; abundance: .; j_gene: TRBJ2-7; len: 15
CDR3aa: CASSPRDIGDSNQPQHF; CDR3nt: TGTGCCAGTAGTCCTCGGGACATCGGGGATAGCAATCAGCCCCAGCATTTT; v_gene: TRBV19; d_gene: .; abundance: .; j_gene: TRBJ1-5; len: 17
CDR3aa: CASSIDPYSEQFF; CDR3nt: TGTGCCAGTAGTATAGATCCGTACTCGGAGCAGTTCTTC; v_gene: TRBV19; d_gene: .; abundance: once; j_gene: TRBJ2-1; len: 13
CDR3aa: CASSLDYHEQFF; CDR3nt: TGCGCCAGCAGCTTGGACTACCATGAGCAGTTCTTC; v_gene: TRBV5-1; d_gene: .; abundance: .; j_gene: TRBJ2-1; len: 12
CDR3aa: CASSALTVYNEQFF; CDR3nt: TGTGCCAGCAGTGCCCTGACAGTCTACAATGAGCAGTTCTTC; v_gene: TRBV28; d_gene: .; abundance: .; j_gene: TRBJ2-1; len: 14
CDR3aa: CASSPPSSYEQYF; CDR3nt: TGCGCCAGCAGCCCCCCCAGCTCCTACGAGCAGTACTTC; v_gene: TRBV5-1; d_gene: .; abundance: .; j_gene: TRBJ2-7; len: 13